The sample holds a few counts of the clone carrying this T cell receptor beta chain. The record originates from a study of early T cells in non-severe SARS-CoV-2 infection. The wider study: Chains stayed unpaired after sequencing of bulk RNA from unsorted whole blood.

CDR3 size: 14 residues. Trimming left V 6 bases short and J 0 bases short, with 12 bases between. Germline V gives CDR1 SQVTM, CDR2 ANQGSEA. The TCR library protocol attached unique molecular identifiers to the individual cDNA molecules. TCRdb reprocessed the 5' RACE reads via MiXCR and lists one record per CDR3 protein. This table holds over 75,000 distinct CDR3 sequences, 13% found once. This chain links TRBV29-1 with TRBJ2-1; D not resolved. Source material: whole blood. This clonotype was obtained from an adult who was a healthcare worker with PCR-confirmed SARS-CoV-2 infection or an uninfected control (not recorded which). This chain's CDR3 is CSVPAPGSYNEQFF. CDR3 nucleotide sequence: TGCAGCGTGCCGGCACCTGGCTCCTACAATGAGCAGTTCTTC.